The TCR beta chain under discussion was sequenced for a study of cytomegalovirus exposure and HLA in healthy donors. Study observations and caveats: Upon later analysis, TCR association rates were observed to vary by HLA locus, being highest for DRB1 and lowest for HLA-C. In a later analysis, most CMV-associated TCR beta chains appeared HLA-restricted. CMV serostatus alone was available as immune exposure information.

As for this clone: What it binds is not known.

A multiplex PCR was run with 60 Vbeta primers and 13 Jbeta primers. TCRdb's table, derived via immunoSEQ multiplex PCR, lists solely in-frame clones and lacks some. The top ten hold 3% to 3.5% of the sample, which has some 93,000 clones, under 85% seen once. Germline V CDR1 and CDR2: LNHDA, SQIVND (reference sequence). The J segment lost 3 bases and the V segment lost 5 bases, leaving 9 bases of the junction unmatched. The length of the CDR3 is 15 residues. The chain couples TRBV19 to TRBJ1-2; 7 bases agree with TRBD1. This TCR was sampled from a woman aged 40-49 years in good health and CMV-seronegative. Input material: PBMCs. In nucleotides, the CDR3 is TGTGCCAGTAGTGACAATGACAGGGCTTACTATGGCTACACCTTC. This encodes CASSDNDRAYYGYTF.